The source of this T cell receptor (beta chain) is a study of CD8 T cells in Susac syndrome. Germline values: CDR1 DFQATT, CDR2 SNEGSKA (reference sequence). V lost 6 bases, J lost 3 bases, and 11 bases stayed unmatched. This CDR3 has 15 residues. Random-hexamer reverse transcription was applied to about 0.45 to 1 ug RNA. TCRdb re-derived calls from the immunoSEQ multiplex PCR reads in MiXCR, one entry per CDR3 protein. The sample comprises around 150,000 distinct CDR3 sequences, approximately 96% of which are singletons, and approximately 0.12% rests with the top ten. Sequences were obtained from CD4+ T cells from PBMCs. This clonotype was sampled from a human donor with multiple sclerosis. The chain is built from TRBV20-1 and TRBJ2-3, with 8 bases that match TRBD2. The CDR3 bases are TGCAGTGCCAGCCCGTCTAGCGGGTTAACAGATACGCAGTATTTT. Protein: CSASPSSGLTDTQYF.